The clone carrying this T cell receptor beta chain was seen a few times. Here immunoSEQ multiplex PCR was the method, and the copy in TCRdb shows in-frame clones only, minus some. The table has more than 300,000 clones, about 91% seen once. The sample comes from a study of blood T cell repertoires in COVID-19. The germline V gene has CDR1 KGHDR and CDR2 SFDVKD. The CDR3 extends over 14 amino acids. V dropped 3 bases and J dropped 7 bases, with 12 bases sitting between them. The receptor's source is a woman younger than 45 with COVID-19, enrolled during active disease. V and J are TRBV24-1 and TRBJ1-5, with D unclear. Input material: peripheral blood. The CDR3 DNA follows: TGTGCCACCAGTGATGCGGCCCAAACACAGCCCCAGCATTTT. It translates to CATSDAAQTQPQHF.